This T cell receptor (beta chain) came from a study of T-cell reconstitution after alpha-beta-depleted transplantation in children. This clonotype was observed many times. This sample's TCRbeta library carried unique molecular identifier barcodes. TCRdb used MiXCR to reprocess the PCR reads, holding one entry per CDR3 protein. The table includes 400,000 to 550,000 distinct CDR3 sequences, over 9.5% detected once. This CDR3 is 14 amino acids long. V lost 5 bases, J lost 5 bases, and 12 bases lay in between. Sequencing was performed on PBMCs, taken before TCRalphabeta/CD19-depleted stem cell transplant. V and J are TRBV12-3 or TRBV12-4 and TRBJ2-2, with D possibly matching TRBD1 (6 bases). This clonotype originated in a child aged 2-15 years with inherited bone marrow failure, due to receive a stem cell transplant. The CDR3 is CASSMVGGTGELFF. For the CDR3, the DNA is TGTGCCAGCAGTATGGTAGGGGGAACCGGGGAGCTGTTTTTT.